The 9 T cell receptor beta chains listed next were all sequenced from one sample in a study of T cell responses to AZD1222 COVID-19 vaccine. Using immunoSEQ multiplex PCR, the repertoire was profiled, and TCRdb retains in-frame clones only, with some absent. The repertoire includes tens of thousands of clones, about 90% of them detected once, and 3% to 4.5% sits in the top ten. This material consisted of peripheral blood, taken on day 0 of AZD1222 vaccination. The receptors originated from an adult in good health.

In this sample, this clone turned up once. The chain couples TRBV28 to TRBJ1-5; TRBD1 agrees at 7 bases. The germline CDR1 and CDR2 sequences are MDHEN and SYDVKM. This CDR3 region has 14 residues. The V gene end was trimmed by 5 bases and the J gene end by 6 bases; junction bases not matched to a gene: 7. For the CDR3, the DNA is TGTGCCAGCAGTACCAACAGGGACAGTCAGCCCCAGCATTTT. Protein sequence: CASSTNRDSQPQHF.

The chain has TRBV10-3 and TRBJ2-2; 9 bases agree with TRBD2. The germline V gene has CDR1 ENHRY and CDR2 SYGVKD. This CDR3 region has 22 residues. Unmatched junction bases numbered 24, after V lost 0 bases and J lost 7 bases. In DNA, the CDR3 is TGTGCCATCAGTGAGTCCCTCATCAGTAGCGGGGGCCACCACAACCCCAACGGGGAGCTGTTTTTT. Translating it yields CAISESLISSGGHHNPNGELFF.

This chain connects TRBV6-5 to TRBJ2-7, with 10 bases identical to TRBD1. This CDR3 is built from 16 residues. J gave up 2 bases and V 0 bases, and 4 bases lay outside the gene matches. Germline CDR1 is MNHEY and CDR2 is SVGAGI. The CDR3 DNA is TGTGCCAGCAGTTACTCAGGACAGGGGGACCCCTACGAGCAGTACTTC. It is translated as CASSYSGQGDPYEQYF.

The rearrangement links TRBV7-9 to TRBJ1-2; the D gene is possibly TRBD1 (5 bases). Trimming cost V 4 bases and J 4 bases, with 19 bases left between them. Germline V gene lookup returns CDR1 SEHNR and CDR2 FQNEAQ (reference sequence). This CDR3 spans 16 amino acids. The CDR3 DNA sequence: TGTGCCAGCAGCTCCTTGGTACGGGGGGACCGCTATGGCTACACCTTC. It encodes CASSSLVRGDRYGYTF.

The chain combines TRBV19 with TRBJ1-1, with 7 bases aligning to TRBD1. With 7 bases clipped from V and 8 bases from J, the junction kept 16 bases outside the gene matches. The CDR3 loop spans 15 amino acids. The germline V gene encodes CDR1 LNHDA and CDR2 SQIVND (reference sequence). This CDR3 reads CASNTASRRGREAFF. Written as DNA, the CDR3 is TGTGCCAGTAATACCGCTTCCCGGAGGGGGCGAGAAGCTTTCTTT.

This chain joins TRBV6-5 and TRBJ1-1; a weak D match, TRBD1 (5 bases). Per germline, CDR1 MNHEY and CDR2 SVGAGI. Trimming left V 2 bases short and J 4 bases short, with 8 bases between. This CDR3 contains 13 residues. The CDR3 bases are TGTGCCAGCAGTTACCCGGGGGGCACTGAAGCTTTCTTT. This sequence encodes CASSYPGGTEAFF.

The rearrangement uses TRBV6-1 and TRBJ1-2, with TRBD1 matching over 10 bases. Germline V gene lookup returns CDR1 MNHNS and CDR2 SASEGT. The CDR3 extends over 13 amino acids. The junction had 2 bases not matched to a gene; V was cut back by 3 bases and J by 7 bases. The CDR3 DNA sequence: TGTGCCAGCAGTGACCGGGACAGGGGTGGCTACACCTTC. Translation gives CASSDRDRGGYTF.

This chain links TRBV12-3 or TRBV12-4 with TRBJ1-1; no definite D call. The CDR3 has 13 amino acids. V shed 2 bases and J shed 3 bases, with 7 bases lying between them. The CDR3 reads CASSLTGDTEAFF. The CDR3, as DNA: TGTGCCAGCAGTTTAACCGGGGACACTGAAGCTTTCTTT.

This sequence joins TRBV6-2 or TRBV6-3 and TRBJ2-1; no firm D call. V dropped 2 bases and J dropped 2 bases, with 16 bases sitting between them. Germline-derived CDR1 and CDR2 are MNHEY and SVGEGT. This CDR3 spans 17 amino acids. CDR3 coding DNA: TGTGCCAGCAGTTACCCCGAATCCCGTTTGCCCTACAATGAGCAGTTCTTC. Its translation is CASSYPESRLPYNEQFF.